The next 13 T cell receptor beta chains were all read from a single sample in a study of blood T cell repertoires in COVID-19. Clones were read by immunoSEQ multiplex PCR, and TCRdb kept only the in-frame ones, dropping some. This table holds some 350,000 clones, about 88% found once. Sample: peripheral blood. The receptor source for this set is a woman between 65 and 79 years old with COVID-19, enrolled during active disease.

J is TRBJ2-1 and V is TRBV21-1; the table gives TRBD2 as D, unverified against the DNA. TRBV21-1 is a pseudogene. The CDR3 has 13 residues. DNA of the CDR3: TGTGCCAGCAGCAAAGCGAGGGTCCGGAGGGAGTTCTTC. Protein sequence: CASSKARVRREFF.

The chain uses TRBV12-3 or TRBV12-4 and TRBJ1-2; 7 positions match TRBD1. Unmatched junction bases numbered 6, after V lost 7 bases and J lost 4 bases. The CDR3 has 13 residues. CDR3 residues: CASTRGQIYGYTF. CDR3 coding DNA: TGTGCCAGCACTAGGGGGCAGATCTATGGCTACACCTTC.

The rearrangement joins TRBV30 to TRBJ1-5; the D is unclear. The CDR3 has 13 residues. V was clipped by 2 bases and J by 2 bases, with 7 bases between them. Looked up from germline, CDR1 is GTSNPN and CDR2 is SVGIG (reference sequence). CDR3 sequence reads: CAWSSRGNQPQHF. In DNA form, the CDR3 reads TGTGCCTGGAGTAGCCGGGGCAATCAGCCCCAGCATTTT. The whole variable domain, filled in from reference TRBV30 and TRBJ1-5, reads SQTIHQWPATLVQPVGSPLSLECTVEGTSNPNLYWYRQAAGRGLQLLFYSVGIGQISSEVPQNLSASRPQDRQFILSSKKLLLSDSGFYLCAWSSRGNQPQHFGDGTRLSIL.

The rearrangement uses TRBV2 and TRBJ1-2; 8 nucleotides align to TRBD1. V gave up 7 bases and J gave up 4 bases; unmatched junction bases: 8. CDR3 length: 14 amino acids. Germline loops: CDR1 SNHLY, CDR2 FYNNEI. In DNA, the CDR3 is TGTGCCAGCACCATGGACAGGGATTCCTATGGCTACACCTTC. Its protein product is CASTMDRDSYGYTF.

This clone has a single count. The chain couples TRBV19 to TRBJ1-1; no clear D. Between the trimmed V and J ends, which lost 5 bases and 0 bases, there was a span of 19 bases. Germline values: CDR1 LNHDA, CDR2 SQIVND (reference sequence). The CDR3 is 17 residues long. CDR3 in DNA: TGTGCCAGTAGTTCCTTCCGAGGAGGAAACATGAACACTGAAGCTTTCTTT. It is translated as CASSSFRGGNMNTEAFF.

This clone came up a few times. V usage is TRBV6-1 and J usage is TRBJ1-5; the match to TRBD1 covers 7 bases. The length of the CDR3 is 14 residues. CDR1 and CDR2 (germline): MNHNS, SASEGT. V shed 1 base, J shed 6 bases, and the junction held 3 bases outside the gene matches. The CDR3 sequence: CASSEVQGTQPQHF. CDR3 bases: TGTGCCAGCAGTGAAGTACAGGGGACTCAGCCCCAGCATTTT.

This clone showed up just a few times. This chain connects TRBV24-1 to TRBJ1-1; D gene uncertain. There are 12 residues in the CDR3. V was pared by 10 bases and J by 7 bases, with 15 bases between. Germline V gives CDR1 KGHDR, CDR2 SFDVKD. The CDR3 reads CATRGDSYEAFF. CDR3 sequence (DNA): TGTGCCACACGAGGAGACTCTTATGAAGCTTTCTTT.

This CDR3 is CASSDRAGGYYQPQHF. The CDR3 DNA follows: TGTGCCAGCAGTGACAGGGCAGGGGGCTATTATCAGCCCCAGCATTTT. The chain uses TRBV6-1 and TRBJ1-5; 8 nucleotides align to TRBD1. The CDR3 extends over 16 amino acids. CDR1 MNHNS and CDR2 SASEGT come from the germline V gene. V lost 3 bases and J lost 5; bases outside the gene matches: 9.

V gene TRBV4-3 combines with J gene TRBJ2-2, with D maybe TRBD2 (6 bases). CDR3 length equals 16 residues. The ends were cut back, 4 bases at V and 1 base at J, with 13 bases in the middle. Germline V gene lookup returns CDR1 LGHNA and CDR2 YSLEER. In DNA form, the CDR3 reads TGCGCCAGCAGCCCTAGGGGCGGGGTGAACACCGGGGAGCTGTTTTTT. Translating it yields CASSPRGGVNTGELFF.

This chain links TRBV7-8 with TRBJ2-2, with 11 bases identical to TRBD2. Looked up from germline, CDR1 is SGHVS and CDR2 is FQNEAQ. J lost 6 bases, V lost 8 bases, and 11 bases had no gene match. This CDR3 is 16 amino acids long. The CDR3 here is CASGAIPGLAAGELFF. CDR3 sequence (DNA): TGTGCCAGCGGCGCAATACCGGGACTAGCGGCCGGGGAGCTGTTTTTT.

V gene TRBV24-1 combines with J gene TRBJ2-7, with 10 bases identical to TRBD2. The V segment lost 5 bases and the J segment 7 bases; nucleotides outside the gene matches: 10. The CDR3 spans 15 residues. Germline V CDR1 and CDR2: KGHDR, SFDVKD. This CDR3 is CATSGGTSGEREQYF. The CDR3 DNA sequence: TGTGCCACCAGTGGGGGAACTAGCGGGGAAAGGGAGCAGTACTTC.

The DNA of the CDR3 is TGTGCCATCAAACAGGGGAGTGATGAAAAACTGTTTTTT. It encodes CAIKQGSDEKLFF. The chain uses TRBV10-3 and TRBJ1-4; 7 nucleotides align to TRBD1. Germline V CDR1 and CDR2: ENHRY, SYGVKD. The CDR3 sequence is 13 residues long. The trim removed 7 bases at V and 6 bases at J, leaving 5 bases unmatched.

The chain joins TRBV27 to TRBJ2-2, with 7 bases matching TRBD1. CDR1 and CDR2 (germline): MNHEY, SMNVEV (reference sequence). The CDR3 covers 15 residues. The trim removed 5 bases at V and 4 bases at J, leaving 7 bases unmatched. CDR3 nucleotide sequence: TGTGCCAGCAGTCCAGGGGACAGATTCACCGGGGAGCTGTTTTTT. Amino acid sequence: CASSPGDRFTGELFF.